The 15 T cell receptor beta chains in this list originate from one sample, sequenced in a study of T cell responses to AZD1222 COVID-19 vaccine. The repertoire was sequenced with immunoSEQ multiplex PCR; TCRdb's copy has only in-frame clones and lacks some. The table records 110,000 to 150,000 clones, about 92% of them present only once. The material sequenced was peripheral blood, taken 28 days after the second AZD1222 dose. These receptors originate from an adult who received the AZD1222 COVID-19 vaccine.

The chain has TRBV30 and TRBJ1-1, with TRBD1 identical over 9 bases. This CDR3 spans 11 amino acids. CDR1 is GTSNPN and CDR2 is SVGIG in the germline V gene (reference sequence). CDR3 sequence (DNA): TGTGCACAGGGGGCTTTTACTGAAGCTTTCTTT. It codes for CAQGAFTEAFF.

The rearrangement uses TRBV7-6 and TRBJ2-3, with 7 positions matching TRBD2. J was trimmed by 2 bases and V by 2 bases; bases with no gene match: 4. The germline CDR1 and CDR2 sequences are SGHVS and FNYEAQ. The CDR3 consists of 15 residues. CDR3 bases: TGTGCCAGCAGCTTATCTAGCGGCTACACAGATACGCAGTATTTT. Encoded protein: CASSLSSGYTDTQYF. Variable domain in full (rest from reference TRBV7-6 and TRBJ2-3): GAGVSQSPRYKVTKRGQDVALRCDPISGHVSLYWYRQALGQGPEFLTYFNYEAQQDKSGLPNDRFSAERPEGSISTLTIQRTEQRDSAMYRCASSLSSGYTDTQYFGPGTRLTVL.

The J gene is TRBJ2-7, the V gene TRBV5-6; TRBD2 might be the D (5 bases). CDR3 size: 15 residues. V was trimmed by 0 bases and J by 2 bases, leaving 12 bases between them. Germline loops: CDR1 SGHDT, CDR2 YYEEEE. The CDR3 here is CASSLGAGRAYEQYF. CDR3 sequence (DNA): TGTGCCAGCAGCTTGGGCGCGGGCCGTGCCTACGAGCAGTACTTC.

The genes are TRBV27 and TRBJ1-3; D remains unclear. This CDR3 region has 16 residues. CDR1 and CDR2 (germline): MNHEY, SMNVEV (reference sequence). Deletions cut 3 bases from V and 0 bases from J, with 12 bases between. The CDR3 sequence is CASSFDGRSSGNTIYF. CDR3 nucleotide sequence: TGTGCCAGCAGTTTCGACGGAAGGAGCTCTGGAAACACCATATATTTT.

This chain links TRBV4-3 with TRBJ2-7; no reliable D call. Trimming took off 0 bases at V and 4 bases at J, with 10 bases between the two ends. Per the germline V gene, CDR1 is LGHNA and CDR2 is YSLEER. The length of the CDR3 is 14 residues. CDR3 coding DNA: TGCGCCAGCAGCCAAGATTGGGCCGGATACGAGCAGTACTTC. The encoded protein is CASSQDWAGYEQYF.

This chain connects TRBV5-6 to TRBJ2-7; tentative D call: TRBD2 (5 bases). Germline CDR1 reads SGHDT; CDR2 reads YYEEEE. The length of the CDR3 is 13 residues. Trimming removed 2 bases at V and 6 bases at J, with 12 bases between. This CDR3 is CASSLTPSGEQYF. DNA of the CDR3: TGTGCCAGCAGCTTAACTCCAAGCGGCGAGCAGTACTTC. Complete variable domain (other parts from reference TRBV5-6 and TRBJ2-7): DAGVTQSPTHLIKTRGQQVTLRCSPKSGHDTVSWYQQALGQGPQFIFQYYEEEERQRGNFPDRFSGHQFPNYSSELNVNALLLGDSALYLCASSLTPSGEQYFGPGTRLTVT.

V gene TRBV7-2 combines with J gene TRBJ1-1; 8 nucleotides agree with TRBD1. The CDR3 is 14 amino acids. J lost 1 base, V lost 7 bases, and 5 bases had no gene match. From germline, CDR1 is SGHTA and CDR2 FQGNSA. Here the CDR3 reads CASNDGQGNTEAFF. CDR3 DNA: TGTGCCAGCAACGACGGACAGGGGAACACTGAAGCTTTCTTT.

The chain is built from TRBV28 and TRBJ2-7; TRBD1 aligns across 7 bases. V shed 7 bases, J shed 0 bases, and the junction held 9 bases outside the gene matches. CDR1 and CDR2 (germline): MDHEN, SYDVKM. This CDR3 has 15 amino acids. The CDR3 DNA follows: TGTGCCAGCATCGACCCGACAGGGATCTCCTACGAGCAGTACTTC. It specifies CASIDPTGISYEQYF.

The gene calls are TRBV28 and TRBJ1-2; D is uncertain. The CDR3 contains 14 residues. V was trimmed by 3 bases and J by 2 bases, leaving 10 bases between them. CDR1 MDHEN and CDR2 SYDVKM come from the germline V gene. The CDR3 sequence is CASSLSPSNYGYTF. Here the CDR3 DNA reads TGTGCCAGCAGTTTGAGTCCGTCGAACTATGGCTACACCTTC.

The chain has TRBV7-3 and TRBJ2-1, with 13 bases lining up with TRBD2. This CDR3 has 14 residues. V was pared by 5 bases and J by 8 bases, with 3 bases of the junction left unmatched. Germline CDR1 reads SGHTA; CDR2 reads FQGTGA. The CDR3 DNA follows: TGTGCCAGCAGCCTCGGACTAGCGGGGGATGAGCAGTTCTTC. Translation: CASSLGLAGDEQFF.

The chain carries TRBV5-1 and TRBJ1-2; TRBD1 matches at 10 bases. The CDR3 runs 14 residues. Germline V gene lookup returns CDR1 SGHRS and CDR2 YFSETQ. V lost 5 bases to trimming and J lost 7 bases; unmatched junction nucleotides: 8. This chain's CDR3 is CASRLGQGGGGYTF. For the CDR3, the DNA is TGCGCCAGCAGACTCGGACAGGGGGGTGGTGGCTACACCTTC.

V gene TRBV6-5 combines with J gene TRBJ1-2, with 7 nucleotides matching TRBD1. In germline, CDR1 is MNHEY, CDR2 SVGAGI. Trimming cost V 7 bases and J 4 bases; bases outside gene matches: 6. The CDR3 has 13 residues. The CDR3, as DNA: TGTGCCAGCACCCCAGGGACAGCCTATGGCTACACCTTC. This gives the protein CASTPGTAYGYTF.

This clone was recorded a few times. The chain links TRBV7-3 to TRBJ2-1, with TRBD2 matching 7 bases. The germline V gene has CDR1 SGHTA and CDR2 FQGTGA. The V and J ends lost 4 bases and 2 bases, in that order; junction bases with no gene match: 11. The CDR3 has 17 amino acids. CDR3 region: CASSSTPGRLTYNEQFF. As DNA, the CDR3 is TGTGCCAGCAGCTCGACTCCCGGGAGGTTAACCTACAATGAGCAGTTCTTC.

The rearrangement uses TRBV7-9 and TRBJ2-1, with D unresolved. The V end lost 0 bases, the J end lost 4 bases, and 7 bases lay between the germline ends. Germline V gene data show CDR1 as SEHNR and CDR2 as FQNEAQ (reference sequence). The CDR3 is 14 residues long. For the CDR3, the DNA is TGTGCCAGCAGCTTAGCGGCCCTTTACAATGAGCAGTTCTTC. It encodes CASSLAALYNEQFF.

This sequence joins TRBV3-1 (or the pseudogene TRBV3-2) and TRBJ1-1, with TRBD1 as a possible D gene (6 bases). The CDR3 consists of 15 residues. The ends were cut back, 1 base at V and 5 bases at J, with 14 bases in the middle. The germline CDR1 and CDR2 sequences are LGHDT and YNNKEL (reference sequence). CDR3 sequence (DNA): TGTGCCAGCAGCCAAGCACGCGGGGGGCGAACTGAAGCTTTCTTT. Protein: CASSQARGGRTEAFF.